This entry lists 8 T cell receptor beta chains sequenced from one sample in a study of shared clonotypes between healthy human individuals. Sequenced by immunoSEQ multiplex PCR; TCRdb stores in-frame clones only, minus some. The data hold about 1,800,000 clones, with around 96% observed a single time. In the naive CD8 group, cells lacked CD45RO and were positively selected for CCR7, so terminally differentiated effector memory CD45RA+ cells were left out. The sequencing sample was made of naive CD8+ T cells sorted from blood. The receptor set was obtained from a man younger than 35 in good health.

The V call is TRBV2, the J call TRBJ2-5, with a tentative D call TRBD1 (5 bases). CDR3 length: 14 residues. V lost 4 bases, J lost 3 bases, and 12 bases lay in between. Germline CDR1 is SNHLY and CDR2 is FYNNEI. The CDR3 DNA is TGTGCCAGCAGTGTTTCACAGGAGAAAGAGACCCAGTACTTC. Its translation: CASSVSQEKETQYF.

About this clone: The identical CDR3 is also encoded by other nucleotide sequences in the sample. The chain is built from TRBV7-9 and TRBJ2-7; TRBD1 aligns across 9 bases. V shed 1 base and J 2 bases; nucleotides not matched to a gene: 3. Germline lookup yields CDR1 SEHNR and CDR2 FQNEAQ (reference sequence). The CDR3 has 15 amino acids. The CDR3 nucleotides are TGTGCCAGCAGCTTAGGACAGGGGGTCACCTACGAGCAGTACTTC. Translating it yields CASSLGQGVTYEQYF. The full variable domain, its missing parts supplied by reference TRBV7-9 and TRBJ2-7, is DTGVSQNPRHKITKRGQNVTFRCDPISEHNRLYWYRQTLGQGPEFLTYFQNEAQLEKSRLLSDRFSAERPKGSFSTLEIQRTEQGDSAMYLCASSLGQGVTYEQYFGPGTRLTVT.

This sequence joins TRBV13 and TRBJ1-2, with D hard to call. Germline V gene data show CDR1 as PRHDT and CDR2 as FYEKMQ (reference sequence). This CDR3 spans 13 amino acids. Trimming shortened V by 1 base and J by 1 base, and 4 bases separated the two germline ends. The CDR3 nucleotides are TGTGCCAGCAGCTTAGCCGGTAACTATGGCTACACCTTC. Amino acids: CASSLAGNYGYTF.

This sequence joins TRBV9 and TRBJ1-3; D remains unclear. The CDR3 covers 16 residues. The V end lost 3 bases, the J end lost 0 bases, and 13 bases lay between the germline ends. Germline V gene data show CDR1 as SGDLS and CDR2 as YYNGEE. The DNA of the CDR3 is TGTGCCAGCAGCGGGGGAACAGAAAGCTCTGGAAACACCATATATTTT. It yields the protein CASSGGTESSGNTIYF.

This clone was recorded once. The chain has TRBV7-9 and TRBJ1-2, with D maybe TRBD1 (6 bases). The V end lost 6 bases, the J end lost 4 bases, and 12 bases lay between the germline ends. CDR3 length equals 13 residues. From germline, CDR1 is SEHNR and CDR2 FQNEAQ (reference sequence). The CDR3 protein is CASSTGTSYGYTF. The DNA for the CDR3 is TGTGCCAGCAGTACCGGGACAAGCTATGGCTACACCTTC.

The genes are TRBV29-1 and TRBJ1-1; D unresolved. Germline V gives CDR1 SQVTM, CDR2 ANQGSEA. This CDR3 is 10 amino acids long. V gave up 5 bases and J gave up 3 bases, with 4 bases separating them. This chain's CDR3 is CSVKDTEAFF. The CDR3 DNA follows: TGCAGCGTTAAGGACACTGAAGCTTTCTTT. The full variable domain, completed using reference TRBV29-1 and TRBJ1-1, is SAVISQKPSRDICQRGTSLTIQCQVDSQVTMMFWYRQQPGQSLTLIATANQGSEATYESGFVIDKFPISRPNLTFSTLTVSNMSPEDSSIYLCSVKDTEAFFGQGTRLTVV.

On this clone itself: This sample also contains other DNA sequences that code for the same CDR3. The CDR3 DNA sequence: TGTGCCAGCAGTTACTCGCCTAGCGGGAGTTACGAGCAGTACTTC. As protein: CASSYSPSGSYEQYF. The chain is built from TRBV6-6 and TRBJ2-7; 10 bases map to TRBD2. This CDR3 contains 15 residues. Germline V gene sequence: CDR1 MNHNY, CDR2 SVGAGI (reference sequence). V lost 0 bases to trimming and J lost 4 bases; unmatched junction nucleotides: 3.

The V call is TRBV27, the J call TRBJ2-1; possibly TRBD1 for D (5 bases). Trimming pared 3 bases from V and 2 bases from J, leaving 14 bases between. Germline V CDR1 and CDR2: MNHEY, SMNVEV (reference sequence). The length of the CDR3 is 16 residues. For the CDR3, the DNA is TGTGCCAGCAGTTTTAGGGTAGGGGTCCCCTACAATGAGCAGTTCTTC. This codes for CASSFRVGVPYNEQFF.